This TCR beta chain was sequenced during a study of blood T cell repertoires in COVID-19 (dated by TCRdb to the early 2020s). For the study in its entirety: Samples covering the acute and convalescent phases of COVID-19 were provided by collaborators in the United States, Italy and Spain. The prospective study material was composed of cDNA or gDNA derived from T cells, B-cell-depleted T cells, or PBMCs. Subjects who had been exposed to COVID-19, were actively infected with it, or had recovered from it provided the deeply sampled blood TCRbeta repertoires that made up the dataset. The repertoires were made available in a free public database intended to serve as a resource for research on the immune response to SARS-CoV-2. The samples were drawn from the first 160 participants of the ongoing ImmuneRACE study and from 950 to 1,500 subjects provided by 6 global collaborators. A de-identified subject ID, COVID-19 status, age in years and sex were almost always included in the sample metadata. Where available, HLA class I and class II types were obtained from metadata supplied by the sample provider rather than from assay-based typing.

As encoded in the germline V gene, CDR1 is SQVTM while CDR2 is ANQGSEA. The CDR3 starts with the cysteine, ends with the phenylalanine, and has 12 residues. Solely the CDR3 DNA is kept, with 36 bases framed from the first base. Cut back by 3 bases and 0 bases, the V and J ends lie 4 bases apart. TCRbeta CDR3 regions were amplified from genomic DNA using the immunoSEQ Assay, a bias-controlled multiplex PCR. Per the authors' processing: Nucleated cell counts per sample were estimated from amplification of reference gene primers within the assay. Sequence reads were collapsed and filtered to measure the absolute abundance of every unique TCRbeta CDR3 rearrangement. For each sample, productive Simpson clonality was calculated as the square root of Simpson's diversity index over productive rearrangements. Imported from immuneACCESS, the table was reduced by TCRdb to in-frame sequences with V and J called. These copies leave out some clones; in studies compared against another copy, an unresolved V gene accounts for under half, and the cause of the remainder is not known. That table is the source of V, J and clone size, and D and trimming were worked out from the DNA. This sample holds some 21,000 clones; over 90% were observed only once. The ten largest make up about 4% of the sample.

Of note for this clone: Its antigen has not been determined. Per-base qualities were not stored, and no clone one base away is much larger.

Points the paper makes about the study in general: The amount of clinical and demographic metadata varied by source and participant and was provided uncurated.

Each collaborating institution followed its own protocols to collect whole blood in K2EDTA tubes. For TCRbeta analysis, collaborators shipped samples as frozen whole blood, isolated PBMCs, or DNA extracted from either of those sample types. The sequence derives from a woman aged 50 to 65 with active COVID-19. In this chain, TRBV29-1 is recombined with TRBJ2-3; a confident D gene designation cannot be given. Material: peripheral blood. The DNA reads TGCAGCGTTGAGGGCAGCACAGATACGCAGTATTTT. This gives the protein CSVEGSTDTQYF.